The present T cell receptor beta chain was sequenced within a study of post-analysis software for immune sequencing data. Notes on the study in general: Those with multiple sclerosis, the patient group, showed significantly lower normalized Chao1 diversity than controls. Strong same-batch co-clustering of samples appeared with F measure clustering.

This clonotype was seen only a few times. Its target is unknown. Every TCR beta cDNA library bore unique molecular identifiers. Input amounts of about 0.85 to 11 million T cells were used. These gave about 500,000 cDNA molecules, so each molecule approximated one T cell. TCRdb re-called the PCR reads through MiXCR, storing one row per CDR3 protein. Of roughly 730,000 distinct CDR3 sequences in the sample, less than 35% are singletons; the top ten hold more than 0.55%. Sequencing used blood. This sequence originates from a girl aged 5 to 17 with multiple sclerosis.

The CDR3 nucleotides read TGTGCCAGCAGTGAAGCGCTTGGGGGGCCCCCTGAAGCTTTCTTT. Translating gives CASSEALGGPPEAFF. The V and J genes are TRBV2 and TRBJ1-1; tentatively, D is TRBD1 (6 bases). Trimming took 0 bases from V and 6 from J, leaving 14 bases between them. CDR3 size: 15 residues. The germline CDR1 and CDR2 sequences are SNHLY and FYNNEI.